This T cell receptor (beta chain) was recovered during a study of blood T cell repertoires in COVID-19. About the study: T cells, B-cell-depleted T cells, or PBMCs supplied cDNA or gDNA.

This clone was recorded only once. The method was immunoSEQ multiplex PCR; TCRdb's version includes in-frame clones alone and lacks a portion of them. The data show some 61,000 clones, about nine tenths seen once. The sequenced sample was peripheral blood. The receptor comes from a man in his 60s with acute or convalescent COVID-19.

The CDR3 region is CASSPGHPKGTIYF. In DNA form, the CDR3 reads TGTGCCAGCAGTCCGGGACACCCAAAAGGAACCATATATTTT. The chain recombines TRBV6-5 with TRBJ1-3; a possible D gene is TRBD1 (6 bases). The CDR3 totals 14 residues. Germline CDR1 and CDR2: MNHEY and SVGAGI. The V gene lost 5 bases and the J gene lost 10 bases, with 18 bases spanning the gap.